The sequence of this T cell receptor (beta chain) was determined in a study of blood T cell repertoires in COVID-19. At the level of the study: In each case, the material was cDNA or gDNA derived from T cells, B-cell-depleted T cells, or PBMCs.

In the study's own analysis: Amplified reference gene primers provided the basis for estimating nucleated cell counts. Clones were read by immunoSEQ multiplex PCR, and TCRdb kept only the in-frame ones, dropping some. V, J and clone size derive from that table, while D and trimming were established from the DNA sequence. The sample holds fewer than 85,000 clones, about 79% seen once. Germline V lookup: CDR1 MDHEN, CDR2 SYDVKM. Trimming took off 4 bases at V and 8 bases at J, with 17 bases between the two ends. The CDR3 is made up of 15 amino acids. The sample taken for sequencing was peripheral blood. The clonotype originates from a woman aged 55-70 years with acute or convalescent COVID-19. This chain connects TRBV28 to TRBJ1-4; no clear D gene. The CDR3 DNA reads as TGTGCCAGCAGTTCAGAGCCGGGGAGAGGGGAAAAACTGTTTTTT. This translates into CASSSEPGRGEKLFF. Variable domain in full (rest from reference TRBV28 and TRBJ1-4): DVKVTQSSRYLVKRTGEKVFLECVQDMDHENMFWYRQDPGLGLRLIYFSYDVKMKEKGDIPEGYSVSREKKERFSLILESASTNQTSMYLCASSSEPGRGEKLFFGSGTQLSVL.